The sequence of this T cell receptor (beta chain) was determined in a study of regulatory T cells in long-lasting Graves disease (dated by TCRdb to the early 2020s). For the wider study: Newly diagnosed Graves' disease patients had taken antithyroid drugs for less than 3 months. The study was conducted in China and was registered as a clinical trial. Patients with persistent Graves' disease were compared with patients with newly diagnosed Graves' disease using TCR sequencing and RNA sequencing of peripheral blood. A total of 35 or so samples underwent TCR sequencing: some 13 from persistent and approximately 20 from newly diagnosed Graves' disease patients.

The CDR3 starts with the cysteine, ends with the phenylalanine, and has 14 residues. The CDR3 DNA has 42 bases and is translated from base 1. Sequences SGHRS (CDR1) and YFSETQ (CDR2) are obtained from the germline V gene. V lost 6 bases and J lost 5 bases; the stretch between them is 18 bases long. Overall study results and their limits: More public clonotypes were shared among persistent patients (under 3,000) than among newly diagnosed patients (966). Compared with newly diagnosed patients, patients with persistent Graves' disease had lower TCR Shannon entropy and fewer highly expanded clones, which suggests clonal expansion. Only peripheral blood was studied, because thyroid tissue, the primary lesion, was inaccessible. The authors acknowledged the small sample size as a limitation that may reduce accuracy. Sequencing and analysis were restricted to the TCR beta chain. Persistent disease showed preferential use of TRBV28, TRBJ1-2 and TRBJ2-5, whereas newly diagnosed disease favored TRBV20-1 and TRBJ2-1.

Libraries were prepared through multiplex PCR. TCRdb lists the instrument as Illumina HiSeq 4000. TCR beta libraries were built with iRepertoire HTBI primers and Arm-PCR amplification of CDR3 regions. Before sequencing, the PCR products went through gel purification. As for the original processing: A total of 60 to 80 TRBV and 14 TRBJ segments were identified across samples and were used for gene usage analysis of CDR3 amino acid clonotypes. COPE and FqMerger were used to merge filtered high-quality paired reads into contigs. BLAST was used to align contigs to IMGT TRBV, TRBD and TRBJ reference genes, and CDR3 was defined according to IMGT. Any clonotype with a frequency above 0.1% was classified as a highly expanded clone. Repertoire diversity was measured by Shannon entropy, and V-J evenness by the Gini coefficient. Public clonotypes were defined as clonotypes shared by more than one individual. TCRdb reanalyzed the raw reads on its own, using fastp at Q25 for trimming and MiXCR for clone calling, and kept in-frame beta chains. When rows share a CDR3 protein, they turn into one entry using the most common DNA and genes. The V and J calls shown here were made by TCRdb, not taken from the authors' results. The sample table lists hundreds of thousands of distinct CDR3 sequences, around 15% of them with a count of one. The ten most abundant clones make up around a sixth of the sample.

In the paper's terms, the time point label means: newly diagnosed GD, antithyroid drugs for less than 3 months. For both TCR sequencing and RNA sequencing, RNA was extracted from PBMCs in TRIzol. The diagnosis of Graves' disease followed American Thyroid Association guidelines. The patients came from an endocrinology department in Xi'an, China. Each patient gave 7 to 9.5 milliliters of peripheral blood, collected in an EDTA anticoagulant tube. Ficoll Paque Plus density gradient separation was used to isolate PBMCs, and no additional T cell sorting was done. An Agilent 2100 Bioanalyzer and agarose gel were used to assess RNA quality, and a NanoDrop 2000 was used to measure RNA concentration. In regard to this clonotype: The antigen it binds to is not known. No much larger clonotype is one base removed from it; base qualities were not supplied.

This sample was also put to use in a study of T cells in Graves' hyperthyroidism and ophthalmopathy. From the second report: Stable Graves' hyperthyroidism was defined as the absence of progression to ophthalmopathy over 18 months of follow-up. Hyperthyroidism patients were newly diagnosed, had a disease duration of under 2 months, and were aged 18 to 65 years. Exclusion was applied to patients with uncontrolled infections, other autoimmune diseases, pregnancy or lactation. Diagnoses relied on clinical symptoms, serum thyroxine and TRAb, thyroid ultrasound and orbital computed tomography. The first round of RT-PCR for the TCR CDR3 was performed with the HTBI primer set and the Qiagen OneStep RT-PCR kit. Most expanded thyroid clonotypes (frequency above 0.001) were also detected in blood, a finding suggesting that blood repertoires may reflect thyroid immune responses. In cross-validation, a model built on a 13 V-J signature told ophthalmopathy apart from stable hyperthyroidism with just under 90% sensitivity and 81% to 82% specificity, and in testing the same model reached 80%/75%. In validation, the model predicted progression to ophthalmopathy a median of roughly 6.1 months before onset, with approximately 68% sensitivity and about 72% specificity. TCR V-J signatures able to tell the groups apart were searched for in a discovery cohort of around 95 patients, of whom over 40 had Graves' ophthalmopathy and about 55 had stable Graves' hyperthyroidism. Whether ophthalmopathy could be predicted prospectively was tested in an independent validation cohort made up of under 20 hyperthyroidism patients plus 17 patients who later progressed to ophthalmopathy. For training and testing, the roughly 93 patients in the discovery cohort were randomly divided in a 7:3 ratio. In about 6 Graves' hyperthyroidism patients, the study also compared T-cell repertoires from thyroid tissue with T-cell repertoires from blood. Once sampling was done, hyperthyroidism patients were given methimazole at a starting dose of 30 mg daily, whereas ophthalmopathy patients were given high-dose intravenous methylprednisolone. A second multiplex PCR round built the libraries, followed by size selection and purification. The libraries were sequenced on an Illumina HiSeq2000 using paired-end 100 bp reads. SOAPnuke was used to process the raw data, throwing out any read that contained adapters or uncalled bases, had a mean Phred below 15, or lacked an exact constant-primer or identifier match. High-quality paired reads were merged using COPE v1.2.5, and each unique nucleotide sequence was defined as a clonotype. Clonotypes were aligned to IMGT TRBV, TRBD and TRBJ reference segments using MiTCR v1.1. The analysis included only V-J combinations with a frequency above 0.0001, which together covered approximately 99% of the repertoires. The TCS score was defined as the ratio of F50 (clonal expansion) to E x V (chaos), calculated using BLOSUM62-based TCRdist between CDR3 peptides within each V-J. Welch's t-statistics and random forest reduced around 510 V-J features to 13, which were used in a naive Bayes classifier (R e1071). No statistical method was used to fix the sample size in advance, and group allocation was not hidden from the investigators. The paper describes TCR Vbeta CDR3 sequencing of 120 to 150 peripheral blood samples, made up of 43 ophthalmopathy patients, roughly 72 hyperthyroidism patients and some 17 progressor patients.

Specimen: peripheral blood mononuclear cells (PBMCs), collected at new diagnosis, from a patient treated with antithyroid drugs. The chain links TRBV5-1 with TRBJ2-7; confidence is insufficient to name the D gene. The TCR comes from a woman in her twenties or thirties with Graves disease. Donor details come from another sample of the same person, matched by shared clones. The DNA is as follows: TGCGCCAGCACTATGGGGAATTCGCCCCACGAGCAGTACTTC. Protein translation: CASTMGNSPHEQYF.